This paragraph covers one T cell receptor beta chain sequence. Its target is unknown. After constant-region reverse-primer amplification, full-length variable regions underwent semi-nested PCR with Nested Universal Primer A. TCRdb ran MiXCR on the 5' RACE reads and lists one entry per CDR3 protein. The data show roughly 64,000 distinct CDR3 sequences, approximately 23% seen once. The V gene's germline CDR1 is LGHNA and CDR2 YNFKEQ. V lost 2 bases to trimming and J lost 6 bases, with 8 bases between them. The CDR3 sequence is 12 residues long. Notes on the study in general: Greatest tumor Treg TCR overlap was with tumor naive CD4+ cells.

Memory CD4+ T cells were sorted as CD4+CD45RO+CD25- cells. The chain has TRBV4-2 and TRBJ2-7; tentatively, D is TRBD2 (5 bases). Input material: memory CD4+ T cells sorted from a lymph node. Subset of the sample: memory CD4+ T cells, CD4+CD45RO+CD25-. The clonotype comes from a female donor with breast cancer. The CDR3 reads CASSQTRSEQYF. The CDR3 nucleotides are TGTGCCAGCAGCCAAACTAGAAGCGAGCAGTACTTC.